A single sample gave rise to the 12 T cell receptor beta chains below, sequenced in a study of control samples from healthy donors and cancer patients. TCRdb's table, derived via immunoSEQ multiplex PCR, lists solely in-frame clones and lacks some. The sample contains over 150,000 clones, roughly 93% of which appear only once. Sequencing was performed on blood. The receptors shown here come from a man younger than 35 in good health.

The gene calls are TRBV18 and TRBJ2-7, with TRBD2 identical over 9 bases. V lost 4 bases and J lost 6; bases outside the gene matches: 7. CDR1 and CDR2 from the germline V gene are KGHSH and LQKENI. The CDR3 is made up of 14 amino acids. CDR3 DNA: TGTGCCAGCTCACTCAGCGGGGGGTCGGCCGAGCAGTACTTC. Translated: CASSLSGGSAEQYF.

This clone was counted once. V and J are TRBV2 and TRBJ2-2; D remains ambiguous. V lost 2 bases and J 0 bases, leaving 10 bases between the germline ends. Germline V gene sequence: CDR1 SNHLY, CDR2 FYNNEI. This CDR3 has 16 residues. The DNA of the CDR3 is TGTGCCAGCAGTGAATGGTCCCCCGCGAACACCGGGGAGCTGTTTTTT. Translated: CASSEWSPANTGELFF. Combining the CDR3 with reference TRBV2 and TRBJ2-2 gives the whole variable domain EPEVTQTPSHQVTQMGQEVILRCVPISNHLYFYWYRQILGQKVEFLVSFYNNEISEKSEIFDDQFSVERPDGSNFTLKIRSTKLEDSAMYFCASSEWSPANTGELFFGEGSRLTVL.

For the CDR3, the DNA is TGCGCCAGCAGCTTGACTTCCCCTAGTGAAACTGAAGCTTTCTTT. Its translation is CASSLTSPSETEAFF. The chain links TRBV5-1 to TRBJ1-1; D uncertain. The germline V gene encodes CDR1 SGHRS and CDR2 YFSETQ. V gave up 1 base and J gave up 5 bases, with 15 bases separating them. The CDR3 has 15 residues.

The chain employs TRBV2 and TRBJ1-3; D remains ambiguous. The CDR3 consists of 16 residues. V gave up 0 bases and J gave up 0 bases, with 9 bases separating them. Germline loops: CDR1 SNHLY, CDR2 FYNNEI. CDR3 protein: CASSEANLFSGNTIYF. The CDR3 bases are TGTGCCAGCAGTGAAGCAAATTTGTTCTCTGGAAACACCATATATTTT.

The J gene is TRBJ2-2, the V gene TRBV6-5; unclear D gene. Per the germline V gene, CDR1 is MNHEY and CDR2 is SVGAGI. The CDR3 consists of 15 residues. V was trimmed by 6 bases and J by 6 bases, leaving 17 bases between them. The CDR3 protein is CASSRTLNGAGELFF. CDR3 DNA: TGTGCCAGCAGCCGGACCCTAAATGGGGCCGGGGAGCTGTTTTTT.

CDR3 bases: TGTGCCAGCAGCTTAAAGGTGGCTAATTCACCCCTCCACTTT. Residues: CASSLKVANSPLHF. The genes are TRBV11-2 and TRBJ1-6, with unresolved D. Trimming took off 2 bases at V and 6 bases at J, with 8 bases between the two ends. Germline V gives CDR1 SGHAT, CDR2 FQNNGV. This CDR3 contains 14 residues. Based on the CDR3 plus reference TRBV11-2 and TRBJ1-6, the full variable domain is EAGVAQSPRYKIIEKRQSVAFWCNPISGHATLYWYQQILGQGPKLLIQFQNNGVVDDSQLPKDRFSAERLKGVDSTLKIQPAKLEDSAVYLCASSLKVANSPLHFGNGTRLTVT.

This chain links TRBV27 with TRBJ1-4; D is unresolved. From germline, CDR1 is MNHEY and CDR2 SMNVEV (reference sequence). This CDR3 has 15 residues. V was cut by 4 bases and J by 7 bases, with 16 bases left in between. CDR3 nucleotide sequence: TGTGCCAGCAGTTATTATGGGTTGGTCGGTGAAAAACTGTTTTTT. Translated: CASSYYGLVGEKLFF.

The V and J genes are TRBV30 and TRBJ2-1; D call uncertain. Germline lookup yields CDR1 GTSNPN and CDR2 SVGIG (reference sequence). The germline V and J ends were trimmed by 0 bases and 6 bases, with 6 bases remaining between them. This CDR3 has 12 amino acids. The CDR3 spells CAWSVGLNEQFF. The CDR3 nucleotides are TGTGCCTGGAGTGTAGGCCTCAATGAGCAGTTCTTC. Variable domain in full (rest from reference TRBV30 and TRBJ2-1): SQTIHQWPATLVQPVGSPLSLECTVEGTSNPNLYWYRQAAGRGLQLLFYSVGIGQISSEVPQNLSASRPQDRQFILSSKKLLLSDSGFYLCAWSVGLNEQFFGPGTRLTVL.

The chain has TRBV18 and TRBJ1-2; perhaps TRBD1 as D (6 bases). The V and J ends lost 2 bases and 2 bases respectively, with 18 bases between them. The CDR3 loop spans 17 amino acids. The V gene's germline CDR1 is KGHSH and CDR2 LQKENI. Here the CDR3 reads CASSPAVTGTKNYGYTF. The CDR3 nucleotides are TGTGCCAGCTCACCAGCAGTTACCGGGACAAAGAACTATGGCTACACCTTC.

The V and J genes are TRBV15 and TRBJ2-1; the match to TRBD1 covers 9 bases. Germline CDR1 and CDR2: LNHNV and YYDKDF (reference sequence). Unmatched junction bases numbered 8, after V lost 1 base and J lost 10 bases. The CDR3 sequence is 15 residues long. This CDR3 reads CATSRGGDRASEQFF. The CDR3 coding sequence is TGTGCCACCAGCAGAGGGGGGGACAGGGCGTCCGAGCAGTTCTTC.

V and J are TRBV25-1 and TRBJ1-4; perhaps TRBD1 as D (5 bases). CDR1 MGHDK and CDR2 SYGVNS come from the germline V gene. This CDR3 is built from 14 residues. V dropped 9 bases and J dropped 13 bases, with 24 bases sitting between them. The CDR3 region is CASQALGQPGGLFF. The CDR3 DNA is TGTGCCAGTCAAGCGCTGGGGCAGCCGGGGGGACTGTTTTTT. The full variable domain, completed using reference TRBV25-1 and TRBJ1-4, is EADIYQTPRYLVIGTGKKITLECSQTMGHDKMYWYQQDPGMELHLIHYSYGVNSTEKGDLSSESTVSRIRTEHFPLTLESARPSHTSQYLCASQALGQPGGLFFGSGTQLSVL.

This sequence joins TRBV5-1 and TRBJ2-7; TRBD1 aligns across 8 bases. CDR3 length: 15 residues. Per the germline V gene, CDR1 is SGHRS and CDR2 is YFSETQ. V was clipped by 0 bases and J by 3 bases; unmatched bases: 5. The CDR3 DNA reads TGCGCCAGCAGCTTGGCCCCAGGGGGCCACTACGAGCAGTACTTC. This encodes CASSLAPGGHYEQYF.